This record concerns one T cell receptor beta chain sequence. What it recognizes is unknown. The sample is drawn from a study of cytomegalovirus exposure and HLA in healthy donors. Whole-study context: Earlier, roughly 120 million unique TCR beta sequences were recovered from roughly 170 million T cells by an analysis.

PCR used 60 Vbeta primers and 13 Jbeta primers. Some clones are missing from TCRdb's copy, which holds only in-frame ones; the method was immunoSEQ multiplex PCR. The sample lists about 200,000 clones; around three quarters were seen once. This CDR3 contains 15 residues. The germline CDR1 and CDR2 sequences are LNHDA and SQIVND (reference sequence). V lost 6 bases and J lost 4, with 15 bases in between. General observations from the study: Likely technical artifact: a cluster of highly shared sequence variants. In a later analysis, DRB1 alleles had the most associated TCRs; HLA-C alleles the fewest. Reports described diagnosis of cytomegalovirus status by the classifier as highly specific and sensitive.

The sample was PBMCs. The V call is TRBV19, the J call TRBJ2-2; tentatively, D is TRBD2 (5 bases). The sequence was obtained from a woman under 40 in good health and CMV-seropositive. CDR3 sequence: CASSGLDVGTGELFF. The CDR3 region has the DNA TGTGCCAGTAGCGGACTTGACGTGGGCACCGGGGAGCTGTTTTTT.